This T cell receptor beta chain is drawn from a study of blood T cell repertoires in COVID-19. Authors' data handling: Amplification of reference gene primers provided the estimated nucleated cell counts. Sequencing was performed with immunoSEQ multiplex PCR; in TCRdb, only in-frame clones are kept and a portion is missing. The V and J calls and the clone size are those of that table, but D and trimming were determined from the DNA. The sample shows approximately 190,000 clones, approximately 81% of them seen only once. Germline CDR1 reads SGDLS; CDR2 reads YYNGEE. The length of the CDR3 is 18 residues. Between the trimmed V and J ends, which lost 3 bases and 1 base, there was a span of 22 bases.

Sequences were obtained from peripheral blood. The chain employs TRBV9 and TRBJ1-1; possible D gene TRBD1, 5 bases. The clonotype originates from a human donor in a cohort sampled during active COVID-19. The CDR3 here is CASSGLTGRARSNTEAFF. Written as DNA, the CDR3 is TGTGCCAGCAGCGGCCTCACGGGCAGGGCGCGTTCGAACACTGAAGCTTTCTTT.